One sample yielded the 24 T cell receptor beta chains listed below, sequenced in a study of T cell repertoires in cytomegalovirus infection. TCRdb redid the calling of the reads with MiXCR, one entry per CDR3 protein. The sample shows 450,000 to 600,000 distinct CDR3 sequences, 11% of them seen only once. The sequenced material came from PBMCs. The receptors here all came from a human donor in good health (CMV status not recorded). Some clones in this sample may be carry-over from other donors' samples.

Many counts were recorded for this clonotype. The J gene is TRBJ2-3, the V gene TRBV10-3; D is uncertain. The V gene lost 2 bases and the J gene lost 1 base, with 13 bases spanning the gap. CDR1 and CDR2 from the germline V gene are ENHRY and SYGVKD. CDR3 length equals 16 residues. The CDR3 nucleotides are TGTGCCATCAGTGAGACGTTTGGGGTCCGCACAGATACGCAGTATTTT. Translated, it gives CAISETFGVRTDTQYF.

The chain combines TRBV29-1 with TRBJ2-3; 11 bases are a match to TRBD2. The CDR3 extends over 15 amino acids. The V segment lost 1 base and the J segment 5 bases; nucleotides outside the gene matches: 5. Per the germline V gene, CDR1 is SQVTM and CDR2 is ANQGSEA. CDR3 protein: CSVEGLAGTLDTQYF. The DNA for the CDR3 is TGCAGCGTTGAAGGACTAGCGGGAACTTTAGATACGCAGTATTTT.

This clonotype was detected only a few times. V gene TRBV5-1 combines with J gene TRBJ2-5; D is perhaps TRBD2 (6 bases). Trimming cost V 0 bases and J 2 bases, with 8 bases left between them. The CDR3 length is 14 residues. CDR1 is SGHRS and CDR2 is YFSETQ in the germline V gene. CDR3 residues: CASSLEAGQETQYF. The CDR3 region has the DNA TGCGCCAGCAGCTTGGAGGCGGGGCAAGAGACCCAGTACTTC.

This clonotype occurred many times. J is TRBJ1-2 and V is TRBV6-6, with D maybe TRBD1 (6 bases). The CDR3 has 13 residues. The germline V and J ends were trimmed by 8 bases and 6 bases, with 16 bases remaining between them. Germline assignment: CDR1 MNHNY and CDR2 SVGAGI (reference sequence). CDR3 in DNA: TGTGCCAGCGAAGTGGGGGGGGCTCATGGCTACACCTTC. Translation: CASEVGGAHGYTF.

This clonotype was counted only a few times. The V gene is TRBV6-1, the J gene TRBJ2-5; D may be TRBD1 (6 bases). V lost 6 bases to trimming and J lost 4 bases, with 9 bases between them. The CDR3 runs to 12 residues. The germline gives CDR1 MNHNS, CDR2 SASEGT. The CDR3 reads CASRTGRETQYF. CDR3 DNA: TGTGCCAGCAGAACAGGGAGAGAGACCCAGTACTTC.

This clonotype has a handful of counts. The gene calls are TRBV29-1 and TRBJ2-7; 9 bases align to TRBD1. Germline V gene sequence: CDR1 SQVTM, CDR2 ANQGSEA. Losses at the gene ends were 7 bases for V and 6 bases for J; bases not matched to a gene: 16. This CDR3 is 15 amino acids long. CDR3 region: CSAGNVGQGIAEQYF. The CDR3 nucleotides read TGCAGCGCCGGAAACGTGGGACAGGGCATCGCCGAGCAGTACTTC.

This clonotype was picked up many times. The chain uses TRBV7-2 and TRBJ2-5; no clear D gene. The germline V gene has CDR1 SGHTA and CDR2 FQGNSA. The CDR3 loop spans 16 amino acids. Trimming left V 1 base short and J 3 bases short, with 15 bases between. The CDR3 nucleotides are TGTGCCAGCAGCTTAGTTGGGCGGCTCGAGAAAGAGACCCAGTACTTC. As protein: CASSLVGRLEKETQYF.

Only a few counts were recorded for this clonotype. CDR3 sequence reads: CASSEPEPGTDTQYF. CDR3 in DNA: TGTGCCAGCAGTGAACCGGAGCCGGGCACAGATACGCAGTATTTT. The J gene is TRBJ2-3, the V gene TRBV2, with no clear D. The germline V and J ends were trimmed by 2 bases and 1 base, with 10 bases remaining between them. CDR1 is SNHLY, CDR2 FYNNEI, per germline. The CDR3 covers 15 residues.

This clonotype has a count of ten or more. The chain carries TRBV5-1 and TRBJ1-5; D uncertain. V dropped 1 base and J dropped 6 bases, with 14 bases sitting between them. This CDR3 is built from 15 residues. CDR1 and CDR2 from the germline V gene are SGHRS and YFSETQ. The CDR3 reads CASSLSGKGAQPQHF. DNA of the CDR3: TGCGCCAGCAGCTTGTCTGGGAAGGGCGCTCAGCCCCAGCATTTT.

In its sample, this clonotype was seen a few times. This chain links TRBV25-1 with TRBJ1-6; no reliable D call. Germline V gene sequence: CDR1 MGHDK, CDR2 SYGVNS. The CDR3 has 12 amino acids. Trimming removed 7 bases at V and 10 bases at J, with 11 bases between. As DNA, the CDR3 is TGTGCCAGCACCGGGGAGTACTCACCCCTCCACTTT. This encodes CASTGEYSPLHF.

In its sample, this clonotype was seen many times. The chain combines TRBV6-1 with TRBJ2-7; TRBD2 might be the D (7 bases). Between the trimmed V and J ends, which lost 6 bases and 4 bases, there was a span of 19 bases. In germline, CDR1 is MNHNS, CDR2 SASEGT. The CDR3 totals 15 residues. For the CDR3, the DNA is TGTGCCAGCAGCTTCACCCCGGGGGGCCGATACGAGCAGTACTTC. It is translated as CASSFTPGGRYEQYF.

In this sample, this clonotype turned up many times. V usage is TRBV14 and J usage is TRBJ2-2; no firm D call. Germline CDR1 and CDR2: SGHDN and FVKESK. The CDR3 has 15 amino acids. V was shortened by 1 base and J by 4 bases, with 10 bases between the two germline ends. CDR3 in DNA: TGTGCCAGCAGCCAAGCGTTCGTGGGCACCGGGGAGCTGTTTTTT. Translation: CASSQAFVGTGELFF. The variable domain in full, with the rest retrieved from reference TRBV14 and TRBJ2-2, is EAGVTQFPSHSVIEKGQTVTLRCDPISGHDNLYWYRRVMGKEIKFLLHFVKESKQDESGMPNNRFLAERTGGTYSTLKVQPAELEDSGVYFCASSQAFVGTGELFFGEGSRLTVL.

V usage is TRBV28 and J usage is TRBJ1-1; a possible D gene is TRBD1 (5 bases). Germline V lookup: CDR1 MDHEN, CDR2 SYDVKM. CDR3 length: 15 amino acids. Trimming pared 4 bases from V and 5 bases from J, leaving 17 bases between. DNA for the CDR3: TGTGCCAGCAGTTCCCCGGGAGGGGTGGGGACTGAAGCTTTCTTT. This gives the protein CASSSPGGVGTEAFF.

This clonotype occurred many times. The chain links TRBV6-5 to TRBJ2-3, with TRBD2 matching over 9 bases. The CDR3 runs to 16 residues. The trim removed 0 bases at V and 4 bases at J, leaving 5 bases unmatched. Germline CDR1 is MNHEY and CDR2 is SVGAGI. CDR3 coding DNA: TGTGCCAGCAGTTACTCTTTGCGGGGGGGCCCAGATACGCAGTATTTT. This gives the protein CASSYSLRGGPDTQYF.

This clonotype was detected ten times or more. The CDR3 region is CASSLSGRRTYEQYF. The CDR3 DNA follows: TGTGCCAGCAGCTTATCGGGGAGGAGGACCTACGAGCAGTACTTC. V gene TRBV11-2 combines with J gene TRBJ2-7; D might be TRBD2 (6 bases). Trimming pared 2 bases from V and 2 bases from J, leaving 13 bases between. Germline CDR1 SGHAT, CDR2 FQNNGV. CDR3 size: 15 residues.

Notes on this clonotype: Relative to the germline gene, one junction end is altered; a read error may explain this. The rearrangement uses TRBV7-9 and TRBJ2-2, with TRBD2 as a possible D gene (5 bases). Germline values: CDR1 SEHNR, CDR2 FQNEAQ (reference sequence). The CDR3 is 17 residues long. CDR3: CASSLEDPRTNTGEMFF. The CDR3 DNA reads TGTGCCAGCAGCTTAGAGGACCCGAGGACGAACACCGGGGAGATGTTTTTT.

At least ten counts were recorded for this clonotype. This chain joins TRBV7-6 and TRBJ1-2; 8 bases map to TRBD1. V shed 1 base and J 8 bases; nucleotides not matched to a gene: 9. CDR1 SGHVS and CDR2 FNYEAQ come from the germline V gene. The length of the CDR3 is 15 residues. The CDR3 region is CASSLGTGTLRGYTF. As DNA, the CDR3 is TGTGCCAGCAGCTTAGGGACAGGGACGCTACGGGGCTACACCTTC.

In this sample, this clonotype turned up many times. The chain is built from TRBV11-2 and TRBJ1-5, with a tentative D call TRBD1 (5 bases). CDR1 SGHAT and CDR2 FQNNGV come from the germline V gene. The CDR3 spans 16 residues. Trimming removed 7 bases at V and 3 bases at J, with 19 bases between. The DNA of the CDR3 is TGTGCCAGCACTCTAGGCCCCCAGGGCCTCAATCAGCCCCAGCATTTT. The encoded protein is CASTLGPQGLNQPQHF.

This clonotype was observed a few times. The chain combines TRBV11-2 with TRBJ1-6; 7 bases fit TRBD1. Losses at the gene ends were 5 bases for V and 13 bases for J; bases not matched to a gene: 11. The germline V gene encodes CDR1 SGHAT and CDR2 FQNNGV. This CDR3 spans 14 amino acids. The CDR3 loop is CASSPEGTDGPLHF. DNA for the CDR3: TGTGCCAGCAGCCCCGAGGGGACAGATGGGCCCCTCCACTTT.

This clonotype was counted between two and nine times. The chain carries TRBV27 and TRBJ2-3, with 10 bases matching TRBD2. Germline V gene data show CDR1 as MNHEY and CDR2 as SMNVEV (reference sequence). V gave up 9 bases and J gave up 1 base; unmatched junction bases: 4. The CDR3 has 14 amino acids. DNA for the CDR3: TGTGCCAGAGTAGCGGGAGGAGGCACAGATACGCAGTATTTT. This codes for CARVAGGGTDTQYF.

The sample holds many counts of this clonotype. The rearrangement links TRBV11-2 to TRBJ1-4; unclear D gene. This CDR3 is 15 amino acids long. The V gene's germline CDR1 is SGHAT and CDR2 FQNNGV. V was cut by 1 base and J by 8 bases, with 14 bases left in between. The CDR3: CASSLVTVFEEKLFF. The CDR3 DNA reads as TGTGCCAGCAGCTTAGTGACGGTTTTCGAGGAAAAACTGTTTTTT.

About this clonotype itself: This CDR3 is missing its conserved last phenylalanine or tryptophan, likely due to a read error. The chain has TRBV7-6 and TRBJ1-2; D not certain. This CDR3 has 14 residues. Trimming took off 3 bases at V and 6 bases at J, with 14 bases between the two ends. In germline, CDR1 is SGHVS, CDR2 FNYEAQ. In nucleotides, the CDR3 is TGTGCCAGCAGCTTCCCCGAGGAAGTGCATGGCTACACCTTA. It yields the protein CASSFPEEVHGYTL.

CDR3 residues: CASSLNGAGRTIYF. The CDR3, as DNA: TGCGCCAGCAGCTTGAACGGAGCGGGTCGCACCATATATTTT. The gene calls are TRBV5-1 and TRBJ1-3; no firm D call. V lost 1 base, J lost 9 bases, and 14 bases lay in between. Germline V gene lookup returns CDR1 SGHRS and CDR2 YFSETQ. The CDR3 loop spans 14 amino acids.

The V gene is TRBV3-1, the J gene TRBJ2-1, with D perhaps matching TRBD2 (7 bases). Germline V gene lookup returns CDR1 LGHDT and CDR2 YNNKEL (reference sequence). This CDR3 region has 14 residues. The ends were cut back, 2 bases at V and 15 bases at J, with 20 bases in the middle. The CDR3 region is CASSQYPGEGGVFF. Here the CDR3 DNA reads TGTGCCAGCAGCCAATATCCGGGGGAGGGGGGGGTGTTCTTC.